Below, 4 T cell receptor beta chains from the same sample are listed, as sequenced in a study of T cell responses to AZD1222 COVID-19 vaccine. Measured with immunoSEQ multiplex PCR; TCRdb has only the in-frame clones, and not every one. This sample carries about 130,000 clones, roughly 90% of them seen once, and the ten largest clones take roughly 1.5%. This sample comprised peripheral blood, obtained on day 0 of AZD1222 vaccination. These receptors all come from an adult in good health.

V usage is TRBV13 and J usage is TRBJ2-3; tentatively, D is TRBD1 (7 bases). The length of the CDR3 is 15 residues. CDR1 and CDR2 (germline): PRHDT, FYEKMQ (reference sequence). V was trimmed by 4 bases and J by 0 bases, leaving 11 bases between them. The CDR3 coding sequence is TGTGCCAGCAGCTCGACAGGGACTAGCACAGATACGCAGTATTTT. Translated, it gives CASSSTGTSTDTQYF.

The CDR3 region is CASSIQGLSYEQYF. In DNA form, the CDR3 reads TGTGCCAGCTCCATCCAGGGACTTTCCTACGAGCAGTACTTC. The chain joins TRBV6-5 to TRBJ2-7; D perhaps matches TRBD2 (6 bases). CDR3 length: 14 residues. Germline assignment: CDR1 MNHEY and CDR2 SVGAGI. V was pared by 8 bases and J by 1 base, with 15 bases between.

The CDR3 protein is CASSSLWTVSYGYTF. CDR3 nucleotides: TGTGCCAGCAGCTCCCTTTGGACTGTAAGCTATGGCTACACCTTC. The rearrangement uses TRBV7-9 and TRBJ1-2; D gene unclear. V lost 4 bases, J lost 4 bases, and 16 bases lay in between. Germline CDR1 SEHNR, CDR2 FQNEAQ (reference sequence). The CDR3 extends over 15 amino acids.

This chain uses TRBV4-3 with TRBJ1-4; D uncertain. The CDR3 is 18 residues long. Germline V lookup: CDR1 LGHNA, CDR2 YSLEER. The germline V and J ends were trimmed by 0 bases and 3 bases, with 17 bases remaining between them. The CDR3 coding sequence is TGCGCCAGCAGCCAAGAACGGGCCGGGCTCGGGGCTAATGAAAAACTGTTTTTT. Translation: CASSQERAGLGANEKLFF.